The entry that follows covers one T cell receptor beta chain sequence. The CDR3 contains 13 residues. Germline CDR1 reads MNHNY; CDR2 reads SVGAGI (reference sequence). Trimming removed 8 bases from V and 5 bases from J; junction bases left unmatched: 6. This entry comes from a study of blood T cell repertoires in COVID-19. For the study at large: The analysed material was cDNA or gDNA that came from T cells, B-cell-depleted T cells, or PBMCs.

Repertoires were generated with immunoSEQ multiplex PCR, while TCRdb's copy carries only in-frame clones and drops some. The table has about 240,000 clones, nearly 85% seen once. The TCR was taken from a human donor in a cohort sampled during active COVID-19. V usage is TRBV6-6 and J usage is TRBJ2-1, with TRBD1 matching 7 bases. The sequencing sample was made of peripheral blood. CDR3 loop: CASRDRSDNEQFF. CDR3 nucleotides: TGTGCCAGCCGGGACAGATCGGACAATGAGCAGTTCTTC.